This note documents a single T cell receptor beta chain sequence. The CDR3 totals 14 residues. V was trimmed by 0 bases and J by 2 bases, leaving 8 bases between them. Germline values: CDR1 SGDLS, CDR2 YYNGEE. This sample was included in a study of technical replicates of blood from several donors. The data were produced by immunoSEQ multiplex PCR, yet TCRdb's version contains in-frame clones alone and is incomplete. This sample has about 70,000 clones; 80% to 95% occur once, and the top ten carry 0.41%. Specimen: T cells isolated from PBMCs. The sequence derives from a human donor in good health. V gene TRBV9 combines with J gene TRBJ1-2, with a possible D match to TRBD1 (6 bases). The DNA of the CDR3 is TGTGCCAGCAGCGTAGCACAGGGCAACTATGGCTACACCTTC. It codes for CASSVAQGNYGYTF.